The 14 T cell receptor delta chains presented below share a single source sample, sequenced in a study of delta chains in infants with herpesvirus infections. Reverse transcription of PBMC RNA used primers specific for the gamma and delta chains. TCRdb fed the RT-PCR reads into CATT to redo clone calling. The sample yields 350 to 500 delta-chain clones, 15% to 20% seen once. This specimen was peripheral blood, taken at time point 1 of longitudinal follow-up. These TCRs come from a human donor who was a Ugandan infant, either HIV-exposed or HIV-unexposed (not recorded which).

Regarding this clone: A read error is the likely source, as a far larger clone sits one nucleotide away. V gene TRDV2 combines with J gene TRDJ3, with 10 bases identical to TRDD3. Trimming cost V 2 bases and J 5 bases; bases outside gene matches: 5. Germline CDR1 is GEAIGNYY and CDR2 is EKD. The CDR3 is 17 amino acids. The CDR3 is CACDSTGGSRDTRQMFF. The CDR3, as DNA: TGTGCCTGTGACAGTACTGGGGGATCCCGGGACACCCGACAGATGTTTTTC.

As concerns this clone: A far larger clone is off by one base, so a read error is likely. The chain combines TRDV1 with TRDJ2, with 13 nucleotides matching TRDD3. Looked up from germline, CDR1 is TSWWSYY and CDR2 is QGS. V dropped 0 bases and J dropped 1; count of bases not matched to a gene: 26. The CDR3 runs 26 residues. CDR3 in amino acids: CALGELLLPIPTGGYGGGCLTAQLFF. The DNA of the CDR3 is TGTGCTCTTGGGGAACTTCTCCTTCCTATCCCTACTGGGGGATACGGAGGGGGGTGTTTGACAGCACAACTCTTCTTT.

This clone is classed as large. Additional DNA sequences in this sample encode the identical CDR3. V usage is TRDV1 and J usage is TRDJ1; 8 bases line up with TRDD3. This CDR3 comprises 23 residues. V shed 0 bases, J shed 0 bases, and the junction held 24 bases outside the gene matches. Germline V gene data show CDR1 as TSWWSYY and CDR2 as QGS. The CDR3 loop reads CALGELTLAVTRVDWGDTDKLIF. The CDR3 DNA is TGTGCTCTTGGGGAACTTACCCTCGCCGTGACCCGAGTTGACTGGGGGGACACCGATAAACTCATCTTT.

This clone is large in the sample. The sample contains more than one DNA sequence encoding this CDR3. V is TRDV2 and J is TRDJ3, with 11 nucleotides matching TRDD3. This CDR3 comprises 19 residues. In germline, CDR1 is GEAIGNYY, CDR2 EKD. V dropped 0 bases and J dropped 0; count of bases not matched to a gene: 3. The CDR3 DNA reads TGTGCCTGTGACACCGTACTGGGGGATAGCTCCTGGGACACCCGACAGATGTTTTTC. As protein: CACDTVLGDSSWDTRQMFF.

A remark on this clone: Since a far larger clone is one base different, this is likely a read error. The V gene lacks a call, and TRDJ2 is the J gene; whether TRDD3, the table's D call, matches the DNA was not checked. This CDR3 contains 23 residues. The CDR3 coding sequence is TGTGCTCTTGGGGAAGAACGAGTCCTAAGGTGGGTGGGGCCGCTTTCTTTGACAGCACAACTCTTCTTT. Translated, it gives CALGEERVLRWVGPLSLTAQLFF.

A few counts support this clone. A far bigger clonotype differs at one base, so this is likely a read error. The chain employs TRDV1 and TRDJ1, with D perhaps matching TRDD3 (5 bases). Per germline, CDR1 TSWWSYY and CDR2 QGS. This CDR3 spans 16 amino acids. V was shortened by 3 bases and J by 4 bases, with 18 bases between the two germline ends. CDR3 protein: CALGELLDSYIDKLIF. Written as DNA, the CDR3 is TGTGCTCTTGGGGAGCTACTGGACTCGTACATCGATAAACTCATCTTT.

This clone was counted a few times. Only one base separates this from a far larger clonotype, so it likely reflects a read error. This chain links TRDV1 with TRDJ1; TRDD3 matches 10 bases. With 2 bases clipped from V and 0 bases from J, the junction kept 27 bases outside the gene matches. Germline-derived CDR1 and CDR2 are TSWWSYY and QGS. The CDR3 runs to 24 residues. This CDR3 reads CALGEGFFLPCGGIRGKYTDKLIF. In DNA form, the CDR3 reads TGTGCTCTTGGGGAAGGTTTCTTCCTACCATGTGGGGGGATACGCGGGAAGTACACCGATAAACTCATCTTT.

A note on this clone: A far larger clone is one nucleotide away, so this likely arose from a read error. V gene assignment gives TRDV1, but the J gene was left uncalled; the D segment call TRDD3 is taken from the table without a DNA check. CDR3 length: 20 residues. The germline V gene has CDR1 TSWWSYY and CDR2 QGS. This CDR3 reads CALGGSLYWGPLASTDKRIF. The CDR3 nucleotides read TGTGCTCTTGGGGGCTCCCTGTACTGGGGACCTTTGGCGAGCACCGATAAACGCATCTTT.

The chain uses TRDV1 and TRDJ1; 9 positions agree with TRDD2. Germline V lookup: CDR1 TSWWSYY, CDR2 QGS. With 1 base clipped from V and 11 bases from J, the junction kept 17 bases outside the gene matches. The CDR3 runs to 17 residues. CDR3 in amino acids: CALGEPSFLPELKGLIF. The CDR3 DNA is TGTGCTCTTGGGGAACCGTCCTTCCTACCCGAACTGAAGGGTCTCATCTTT.

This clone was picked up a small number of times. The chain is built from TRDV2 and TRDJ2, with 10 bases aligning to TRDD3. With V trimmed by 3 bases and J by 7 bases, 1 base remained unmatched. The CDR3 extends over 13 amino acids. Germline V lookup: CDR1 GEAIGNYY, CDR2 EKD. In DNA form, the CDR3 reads TGTGCCTGTGACTACTGGGGGATAGCACAACTCTTCTTT. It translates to CACDYWGIAQLFF.

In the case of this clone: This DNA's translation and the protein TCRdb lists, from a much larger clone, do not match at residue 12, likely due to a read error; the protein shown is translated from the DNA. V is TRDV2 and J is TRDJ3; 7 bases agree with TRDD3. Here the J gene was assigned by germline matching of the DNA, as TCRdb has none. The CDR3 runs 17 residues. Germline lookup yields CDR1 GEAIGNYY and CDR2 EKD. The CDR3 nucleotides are TGTGCCTGTGACACCTGGGGGAGCTCCTGGGACGCCCGACAGATGTTTTTC. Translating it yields CACDTWGSSWDARQMFF.

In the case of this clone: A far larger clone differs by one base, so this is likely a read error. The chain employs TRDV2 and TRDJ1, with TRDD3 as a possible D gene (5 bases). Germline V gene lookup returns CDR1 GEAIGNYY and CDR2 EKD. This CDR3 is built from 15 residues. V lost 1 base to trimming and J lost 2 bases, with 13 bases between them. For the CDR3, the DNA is TGTGCCTGTGACACGGGATGCGCTGCGACCGATAAACTCATCTTT. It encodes CACDTGCAATDKLIF.

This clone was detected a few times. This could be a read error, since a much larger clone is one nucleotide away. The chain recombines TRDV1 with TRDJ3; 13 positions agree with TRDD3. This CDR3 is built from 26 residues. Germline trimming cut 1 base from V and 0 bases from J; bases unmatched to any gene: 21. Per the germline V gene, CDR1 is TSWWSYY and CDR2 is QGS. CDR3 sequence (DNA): TGTGCTCTTGGGGAACAAAATTTCCGAGCTCTCCTACTGGGGGATACGTACTCCTGGGACACCCGACAGATGTTTTTC. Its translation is CALGEQNFRALLLGDTYSWDTRQMFF.

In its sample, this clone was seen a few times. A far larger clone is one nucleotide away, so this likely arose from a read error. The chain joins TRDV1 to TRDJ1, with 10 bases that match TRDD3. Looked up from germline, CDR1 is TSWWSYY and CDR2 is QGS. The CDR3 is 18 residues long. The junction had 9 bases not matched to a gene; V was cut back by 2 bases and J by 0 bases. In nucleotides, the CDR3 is TGTGCTCTTGGGGAAACCTACGCGACTGGGGGATACACCGATAAACTCATCTTT. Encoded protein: CALGETYATGGYTDKLIF.